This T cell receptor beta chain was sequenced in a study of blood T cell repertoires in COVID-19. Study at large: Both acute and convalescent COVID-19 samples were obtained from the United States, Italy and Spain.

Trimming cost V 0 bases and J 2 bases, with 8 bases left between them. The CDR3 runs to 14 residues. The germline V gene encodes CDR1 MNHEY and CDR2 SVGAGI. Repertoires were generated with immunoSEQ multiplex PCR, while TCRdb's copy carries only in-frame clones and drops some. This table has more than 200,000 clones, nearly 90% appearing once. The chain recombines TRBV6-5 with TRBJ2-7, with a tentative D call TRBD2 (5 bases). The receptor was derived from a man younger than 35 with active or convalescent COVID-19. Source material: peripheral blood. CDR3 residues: CASSYSEGTYEQYF. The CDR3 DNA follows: TGTGCCAGCAGTTACTCCGAGGGAACCTACGAGCAGTACTTC.